This T cell receptor beta chain was observed in a study of T cells after yellow fever vaccination. Study conclusions and caveats: Across the CD4 and CD8 compartments, a small share of clonotypes was present in both. It was a weaker secondary response, yet one that peaked faster, at day 5 versus 15.

This clonotype was seen many times. As yet, its antigen is unknown. Making TCR cDNA involved 5'RACE template switching, which added UMIs and a universal primer site. TCRdb re-analysed the 5' RACE reads in MiXCR, keeping a single row per CDR3 protein. The table has over 300,000 distinct CDR3 sequences, roughly 4.3% seen once. The material sequenced was PBMCs, taken 5 days after the yellow fever booster vaccination. The clonotype was recovered from a man younger than 35 who received the YFV17D yellow fever vaccine.

CDR3 loop: CASLRTGEVDTQYF. CDR3 sequence (DNA): TGTGCCAGCTTACGGACAGGGGAGGTGGATACGCAGTATTTT. The chain recombines TRBV6-6 with TRBJ2-3, with TRBD1 matching 9 bases. CDR1 and CDR2 (germline): MNHNY, SVGAGI (reference sequence). This CDR3 is 14 amino acids long. The junction had 9 bases not matched to a gene; V was cut back by 8 bases and J by 6 bases.